These 25 T cell receptor beta chains were sequenced from one sample in a study of T cell responses to AZD1222 COVID-19 vaccine (dated by TCRdb to the early 2020s). The receptor library was made with the immunoSEQ multiplex PCR assay. What TCRdb holds here is the immuneACCESS table cut down to in-frame rearrangements. Part of the clones is not present; checked against another copy, under half of the missing clones reflect an unresolved V gene, and the others are unexplained. The sample records around 77,000 clones, roughly 91% of which are singletons. The top ten hold approximately 25% of the sample. Taken with the paper, the label for time point translates to: baseline before first vaccination. The sample was peripheral blood, taken on day 0 of AZD1222 vaccination. These receptors came from an adult in good health.

The rearrangement uses TRBV9 and TRBJ1-4; the D is unclear. Trimming left V 0 bases short and J 6 bases short, with 9 bases between. The germline V gene has CDR1 SGDLS and CDR2 YYNGEE. The CDR3 consists of 14 residues. The CDR3: CASSVGGGYEKLFF. The CDR3 region has the DNA TGTGCCAGCAGCGTAGGCGGCGGGTATGAAAAACTGTTTTTT.

This clone was found a few times. The V and J genes are TRBV28 and TRBJ1-3; possible D gene TRBD1, 5 bases. The CDR3 loop spans 12 amino acids. V dropped 11 bases and J dropped 7 bases, with 15 bases sitting between them. The germline V gene has CDR1 MDHEN and CDR2 SYDVKM. The CDR3 protein is CAAKEGWNTIYF. CDR3 in DNA: TGTGCCGCGAAGGAGGGGTGGAACACCATATATTTT.

The chain recombines TRBV19 with TRBJ1-1; perhaps TRBD1 as D (6 bases). Trimming cost V 6 bases and J 3 bases, with 20 bases left between them. CDR3 size: 16 residues. The V gene's germline CDR1 is LNHDA and CDR2 SQIVND (reference sequence). In DNA, the CDR3 is TGTGCCAGTAGGGAAGGGACATCGGGATTCGACACTGAAGCTTTCTTT. The encoded protein is CASREGTSGFDTEAFF.

This clone was seen a single time. The rearrangement links TRBV4-3 to TRBJ1-5; D ambiguous. This CDR3 contains 16 residues. Germline V gene data show CDR1 as LGHNA and CDR2 as YSLEER. The V and J ends lost 0 bases and 7 bases respectively, with 16 bases between them. Here the CDR3 DNA reads TGCGCCAGCAGCCAAGATGTGGCCACGGGAGGGCAGCCCCAGCATTTT. Its translation is CASSQDVATGGQPQHF.

The V call is TRBV7-9, the J call TRBJ1-5; TRBD1 matches 9 bases. CDR3 length equals 17 residues. Germline CDR1 SEHNR, CDR2 FQNEAQ (reference sequence). V gave up 4 bases and J gave up 0 bases; unmatched junction bases: 7. Here the CDR3 reads CASSYGTGTYSNQPQHF. DNA for the CDR3: TGTGCCAGCAGCTACGGGACAGGGACCTATAGCAATCAGCCCCAGCATTTT.

The chain is built from TRBV4-1 and TRBJ2-1; a weak D match, TRBD1 (6 bases). V was shortened by 5 bases and J by 0 bases, with 11 bases between the two germline ends. The CDR3 has 15 amino acids. Germline V CDR1 and CDR2: MGHRA, YSYEKL. The CDR3 DNA is TGCGCCAGCAGCACCGGGACAAGCTCCTACAATGAGCAGTTCTTC. Translation: CASSTGTSSYNEQFF.

The chain links TRBV5-4 to TRBJ2-7; the match to TRBD2 covers 16 bases. The CDR3 covers 14 residues. Germline CDR1 SGHNT, CDR2 YYREEE (reference sequence). V shed 0 bases and J 11 bases; nucleotides not matched to a gene: 2. The CDR3 sequence: CASSLVGTSGGEYF. CDR3 in DNA: TGTGCCAGCAGCTTGGTAGGGACTAGCGGGGGGGAGTACTTC.

The chain carries TRBV6-5 and TRBJ1-4, with D unclear. The CDR3 sequence is 13 residues long. The germline gives CDR1 MNHEY, CDR2 SVGAGI. Deletions cut 0 bases from V and 10 bases from J, with 9 bases between. In nucleotides, the CDR3 is TGTGCCAGCAGTTACTCTGGGATGGGAAAACTGTTTTTT. Protein sequence: CASSYSGMGKLFF.

V and J are TRBV28 and TRBJ2-7; TRBD1 is a possible D gene (5 bases). Germline V gene sequence: CDR1 MDHEN, CDR2 SYDVKM. V was trimmed by 7 bases and J by 4 bases, leaving 17 bases between them. CDR3 size: 14 residues. CDR3 protein: CASNFAGSKYEQYF. The CDR3 coding sequence is TGTGCCAGCAACTTCGCAGGGTCTAAGTACGAGCAGTACTTC.

The chain combines TRBV5-1 with TRBJ2-1; TRBD2 might be the D (6 bases). Germline lookup yields CDR1 SGHRS and CDR2 YFSETQ. Between the trimmed V and J ends, which lost 4 bases and 3 bases, there was a span of 8 bases. The CDR3 sequence is 13 residues long. The CDR3 loop reads CASSRDFYNEQFF. In DNA form, the CDR3 reads TGCGCCAGCAGCCGGGACTTCTACAATGAGCAGTTCTTC.

The chain uses TRBV3-1 (or the pseudogene TRBV3-2) and TRBJ2-1; possible D gene TRBD2, 6 bases. CDR3 length: 15 amino acids. Trimming pared 2 bases from V and 7 bases from J, leaving 15 bases between. Looked up from germline, CDR1 is LGHDT and CDR2 is YNNKEL (reference sequence). Written as DNA, the CDR3 is TGTGCCAGCAGCCAACCGGATAGACTAGGGAATGAGCAGTTCTTC. Amino acids: CASSQPDRLGNEQFF.

V usage is TRBV6-5 and J usage is TRBJ2-3; a weak D match, TRBD1 (6 bases). The CDR3 extends over 14 amino acids. Trimming cost V 5 bases and J 6 bases, with 15 bases left between them. Germline CDR1 is MNHEY and CDR2 is SVGAGI. CDR3 protein: CASSPPGVVDTQYF. The CDR3 nucleotides are TGTGCCAGCAGTCCCCCAGGGGTGGTGGATACGCAGTATTTT.

This clone was seen a few times. The rearrangement uses TRBV13 and TRBJ1-2; 7 bases are a match to TRBD1. The germline CDR1 and CDR2 sequences are PRHDT and FYEKMQ (reference sequence). This CDR3 is built from 12 residues. Trimming took 5 bases from V and 8 from J; bases not matched to a gene: 5. CDR3 nucleotide sequence: TGTGCCAGCAGCCCGACGGGACAGGGCTACACCTTC. As protein: CASSPTGQGYTF.

The CDR3: CASSSTQGSSFGYTF. CDR3 DNA: TGTGCCAGTAGTAGCACACAGGGGAGTAGTTTCGGCTACACCTTC. The rearrangement links TRBV19 to TRBJ1-2; TRBD1 matches at 7 bases. This CDR3 comprises 15 residues. The trim removed 4 bases at V and 8 bases at J, leaving 13 bases unmatched. In germline, CDR1 is LNHDA, CDR2 SQIVND (reference sequence).

This clone was seen a single time. The chain combines TRBV3-1 (or the pseudogene TRBV3-2) with TRBJ1-6; no definite D call. The CDR3 has 13 residues. Germline loops: CDR1 LGHDT, CDR2 YNNKEL (reference sequence). V gave up 5 bases and J gave up 10 bases, with 12 bases separating them. This chain's CDR3 is CASSDREGSPLHF. CDR3 DNA: TGTGCCAGCAGCGATCGGGAAGGGTCACCCCTCCACTTT.

The chain recombines TRBV2 with TRBJ1-2; 8 bases line up with TRBD1. The CDR3 extends over 14 amino acids. Per germline, CDR1 SNHLY and CDR2 FYNNEI. The ends lost 6 bases at V and 3 bases at J; junction bases unmatched: 6. Here the CDR3 DNA reads TGTGCCAGCAGACACCAGACAGGGGACTATGGCTACACCTTC. This encodes CASRHQTGDYGYTF.

This sequence joins TRBV15 and TRBJ1-2; D gene unclear. V was cut by 2 bases and J by 4 bases, with 11 bases left in between. The CDR3 is 14 residues long. Germline CDR1 and CDR2: LNHNV and YYDKDF (reference sequence). This CDR3 is CATSRFDTLYGYTF. The CDR3, as DNA: TGTGCCACCAGCAGATTCGATACCCTCTATGGCTACACCTTC.

V and J are TRBV24-1 and TRBJ1-3; D uncertain. This CDR3 region has 16 residues. The V end lost 0 bases, the J end lost 4 bases, and 12 bases lay between the germline ends. CDR1 and CDR2 (germline): KGHDR, SFDVKD. This CDR3 is CATSDLSPAGGNTIYF. As DNA, the CDR3 is TGTGCCACCAGTGATTTGTCCCCGGCAGGAGGAAACACCATATATTTT.

The chain recombines TRBV11-2 with TRBJ1-1; D is possibly TRBD1 (6 bases). Germline values: CDR1 SGHAT, CDR2 FQNNGV. V lost 3 bases, J lost 3 bases, and 14 bases lay in between. The CDR3 extends over 15 amino acids. CDR3 DNA: TGTGCCAGCAGCTTGGGGGCGTGGGGGTACACTGAAGCTTTCTTT. As protein: CASSLGAWGYTEAFF. Together with reference TRBV11-2 and TRBJ1-1, the CDR3 gives the full variable domain: EAGVAQSPRYKIIEKRQSVAFWCNPISGHATLYWYQQILGQGPKLLIQFQNNGVVDDSQLPKDRFSAERLKGVDSTLKIQPAKLEDSAVYLCASSLGAWGYTEAFFGQGTRLTVV.

The rearrangement links TRBV5-4 to TRBJ1-1; perhaps TRBD1 as D (5 bases). CDR1 is SGHNT and CDR2 is YYREEE in the germline V gene (reference sequence). The CDR3 spans 15 residues. Trimming pared 5 bases from V and 8 bases from J, leaving 22 bases between. CDR3 in DNA: TGTGCCAGCAGTCCAGAAGGGGACTCTCGCACGGAAGCTTTCTTT. Translating it yields CASSPEGDSRTEAFF. The variable domain in full, completed from reference TRBV5-4 and TRBJ1-1, reads ETGVTQSPTHLIKTRGQQVTLRCSSQSGHNTVSWYQQALGQGPQFIFQYYREEENGRGNFPPRFSGLQFPNYSSELNVNALELDDSALYLCASSPEGDSRTEAFFGQGTRLTVV.

This clone has ten or more counts. The chain combines TRBV4-2 with TRBJ1-1; TRBD1 aligns across 12 bases. The CDR3 length is 18 residues. V gave up 4 bases and J gave up 6 bases; unmatched junction bases: 15. CDR1 is LGHNA, CDR2 YNFKEQ, per germline. DNA for the CDR3: TGTGCCAGCAGCCTCAGTGATTCTCCCGGGACAGGGGGCTCTGAAGCTTTCTTT. It translates to CASSLSDSPGTGGSEAFF.

This clone was seen a single time. CDR3 in amino acids: CSVEAPGTQYF. The CDR3 nucleotides read TGCAGCGTTGAAGCACCGGGGACCCAGTACTTC. The V call is TRBV29-1, the J call TRBJ2-5, with no clear D. CDR1 and CDR2 (germline): SQVTM, ANQGSEA. The CDR3 is 11 amino acids. Trimming shortened V by 1 base and J by 7 bases, and 7 bases separated the two germline ends. Combining the CDR3 with reference TRBV29-1 and TRBJ2-5 gives the whole variable domain SAVISQKPSRDICQRGTSLTIQCQVDSQVTMMFWYRQQPGQSLTLIATANQGSEATYESGFVIDKFPISRPNLTFSTLTVSNMSPEDSSIYLCSVEAPGTQYFGPGTRLLVL.

The CDR3 sequence is CASSPPGGWTEAFF. The CDR3 DNA is TGTGCCAGCAGCCCTCCCGGGGGTTGGACTGAAGCTTTCTTT. V gene TRBV27 combines with J gene TRBJ1-1; the D gene is possibly TRBD1 (5 bases). The CDR3 totals 14 residues. Germline assignment: CDR1 MNHEY and CDR2 SMNVEV (reference sequence). V shed 6 bases and J shed 5 bases, with 16 bases lying between them.

The V and J genes are TRBV5-1 and TRBJ2-7; TRBD1 might be the D (5 bases). Trimming removed 4 bases at V and 0 bases at J, with 8 bases between. Germline V CDR1 and CDR2: SGHRS, YFSETQ. This CDR3 has 13 residues. This CDR3 is CASSGANSYEQYF. CDR3 DNA sequence: TGCGCCAGCAGCGGGGCGAACTCCTACGAGCAGTACTTC.

The chain employs TRBV5-1 and TRBJ1-6; D possibly corresponds to TRBD1 (5 bases). Germline lookup yields CDR1 SGHRS and CDR2 YFSETQ. V was pared by 3 bases and J by 11 bases, with 12 bases between. The length of the CDR3 is 13 residues. This CDR3 is CASSSQGGPPLHF. The CDR3 DNA is TGCGCCAGCAGCTCCCAGGGAGGGCCACCCCTCCACTTT.